The 29 T cell receptor beta chains presented below share a single source sample, sequenced in a study of blood T cells in healthy people across ages. Primers used in a second PCR of about 7 to 12 cycles were a sample-barcoded 5' primer and a J-beta primer mix. TCRdb ran MiXCR on the 5' RACE reads and lists one entry per CDR3 protein. This sample has roughly 1,100,000 distinct CDR3 sequences, with almost 25% found just once. These sequences were also reported in another study, on T cells of mothers and their children.

The sample comprised blood. The receptors come from a girl aged 2-10 years in good health.

V gene TRBV7-3 combines with J gene TRBJ2-1; the D gene is possibly TRBD2 (5 bases). The CDR3 consists of 13 residues. Trimming shortened V by 5 bases and J by 6 bases, and 11 bases separated the two germline ends. The V gene's germline CDR1 is SGHTA and CDR2 FQGTGA. The CDR3 DNA reads TGTGCCAGCAGCCTTATAACTAGCAATGAGCAGTTCTTC. This gives the protein CASSLITSNEQFF. Using reference TRBV7-3 and TRBJ2-1 for the parts outside the CDR3, the full variable domain is GAGVSQTPSNKVTEKGKYVELRCDPISGHTALYWYRQSLGQGPEFLIYFQGTGAADDSGLPNDRFFAVRPEGSVSTLKIQRTERGDSAVYLCASSLITSNEQFFGPGTRLTVL.

This chain uses TRBV4-1 with TRBJ2-4; 7 nucleotides align to TRBD1. This CDR3 contains 18 residues. Per the germline V gene, CDR1 is MGHRA and CDR2 is YSYEKL. Trimming removed 0 bases from V and 0 bases from J; junction bases left unmatched: 8. As DNA, the CDR3 is TGCGCCAGCAGCCAAGAGCCCTGGGACAGCCTAGCCAAAAACATTCAGTACTTC. As protein: CASSQEPWDSLAKNIQYF.

This clonotype turned up a few times. V usage is TRBV7-2 and J usage is TRBJ1-5; D is uncertain. Trimming pared 1 base from V and 6 bases from J, leaving 7 bases between. The CDR3 runs to 13 residues. CDR1 SGHTA and CDR2 FQGNSA come from the germline V gene. CDR3 sequence reads: CASSLVGGQPQHF. CDR3 sequence (DNA): TGTGCCAGCAGCTTAGTGGGCGGTCAGCCCCAGCATTTT.

This rearrangement joins TRBV11-2 to TRBJ2-1; no clear D. The CDR3 loop spans 13 amino acids. Trimming shortened V by 1 base and J by 5 bases, and 6 bases separated the two germline ends. The germline V gene encodes CDR1 SGHAT and CDR2 FQNNGV. The CDR3 protein is CASSLARNNEQFF. In nucleotides, the CDR3 is TGTGCCAGCAGCTTAGCGAGGAACAATGAGCAGTTCTTC.

This clonotype was picked up a small number of times. The chain links TRBV2 to TRBJ2-6, with D tentatively TRBD1 (5 bases). V was trimmed by 5 bases and J by 2 bases, leaving 16 bases between them. This CDR3 is 17 amino acids long. Per germline, CDR1 SNHLY and CDR2 FYNNEI. CDR3 nucleotide sequence: TGTGCCAGCAGTCAAATAACAATGACAGCTGGGGCCAACGTCCTGACTTTC. It encodes CASSQITMTAGANVLTF.

This sequence joins TRBV4-3 and TRBJ1-1; D uncertain. Germline assignment: CDR1 LGHNA and CDR2 YSLEER. This CDR3 has 16 amino acids. V lost 0 bases, J lost 1 base, and 12 bases lay in between. The CDR3 is CASSQDYMGGNTEAFF. CDR3 DNA: TGCGCCAGCAGCCAAGATTATATGGGAGGGAACACTGAAGCTTTCTTT.

This clonotype has a count of ten or more. The J gene is TRBJ2-7, the V gene TRBV7-3; D may match TRBD1 or TRBD2 (5 bases each). The CDR3 consists of 13 residues. Trimming stripped 5 bases from V and 2 bases from J, with 10 bases between. Germline CDR1 SGHTA, CDR2 FQGTGA. CDR3 sequence reads: CASSPGPTYEQYF. In DNA form, the CDR3 reads TGTGCCAGCAGCCCGGGGCCAACCTACGAGCAGTACTTC.

This clonotype occurred a few times. This CDR3 is CSVEGQKYQETQYF. DNA for the CDR3: TGCAGCGTTGAAGGTCAGAAGTACCAAGAGACCCAGTACTTC. The V gene is TRBV29-1, the J gene TRBJ2-5; no firm D call. CDR1 SQVTM and CDR2 ANQGSEA come from the germline V gene. The V gene lost 1 base and the J gene lost 0 bases, with 9 bases spanning the gap. This CDR3 spans 14 amino acids.

Only a few counts were recorded for this clonotype. The CDR3 DNA sequence: TGCGCCAGCAGCCCACAGGGCGGGCAAACCTACGAGCAGTACTTC. Translation: CASSPQGGQTYEQYF. The chain has TRBV4-1 and TRBJ2-7; tentatively, D is TRBD1 (6 bases). The CDR3 has 15 amino acids. V shed 4 bases and J shed 2 bases, with 15 bases lying between them. CDR1 is MGHRA and CDR2 is YSYEKL in the germline V gene.

This clonotype was counted only a few times. The rearrangement uses TRBV3-1 and TRBJ2-5, with 8 bases aligning to TRBD2. The better agreement between TRBJ2-7 and the DNA end casts doubt on the J call. Germline V gene sequence: CDR1 LGHDT, CDR2 YNNKEL (reference sequence). This CDR3 comprises 16 residues. In DNA form, the CDR3 reads TGTGCCAGCAGCCAAGACGGGAGGGCCCCGGTCTACGAGCAGTACTTC. Amino acids: CASSQDGRAPVYEQYF.

The CDR3: CASSYTLWTSGSGRNEQFF. The CDR3 DNA is TGTGCCAGCAGTTACACATTGTGGACTAGCGGGAGCGGTAGGAATGAGCAGTTCTTC. The chain uses TRBV6-5 and TRBJ2-1, with 13 nucleotides matching TRBD2. Looked up from germline, CDR1 is MNHEY and CDR2 is SVGAGI. This CDR3 spans 19 amino acids. J was trimmed by 7 bases and V by 2 bases; bases with no gene match: 14.

The chain employs TRBV6-5 and TRBJ2-5, with D maybe TRBD1 (6 bases). The closer fit of TRBJ2-7 to the DNA end suggests the J call may be wrong. Germline values: CDR1 MNHEY, CDR2 SVGAGI. This CDR3 is 15 amino acids long. CDR3 region: CASRPGAEGHYEQYF. DNA for the CDR3: TGTGCCAGCAGGCCTGGGGCAGAGGGACACTACGAGCAGTACTTC.

At least ten counts were recorded for this clonotype. The chain employs TRBV5-1 and TRBJ2-1; 8 bases fit TRBD1. This CDR3 has 15 residues. V was pared by 5 bases and J by 1 base, with 5 bases of the junction left unmatched. Germline V gene lookup returns CDR1 SGHRS and CDR2 YFSETQ. The DNA of the CDR3 is TGCGCCAGCAGTACTACAGGGGGGTCCTACAATGAGCAGTTCTTC. It is translated as CASSTTGGSYNEQFF. Based on the CDR3 plus reference TRBV5-1 and TRBJ2-1, the full variable domain is KAGVTQTPRYLIKTRGQQVTLSCSPISGHRSVSWYQQTPGQGLQFLFEYFSETQRNKGNFPGRFSGRQFSNSRSEMNVSTLELGDSALYLCASSTTGGSYNEQFFGPGTRLTVL.

This clonotype was found many times. The rearrangement links TRBV10-3 to TRBJ1-2; D not certain. The germline CDR1 and CDR2 sequences are ENHRY and SYGVKD. V was trimmed by 0 bases and J by 8 bases, leaving 7 bases between them. The CDR3 is 12 residues long. This CDR3 is CAISESTQGYTF. CDR3 coding DNA: TGTGCCATCAGTGAGTCGACTCAAGGCTACACCTTC.

On this clonotype: The conserved phenylalanine or tryptophan is not found at the CDR3 terminus, so this likely reflects a read error. V is TRBV28 and J is TRBJ2-7; weak D call: TRBD1 (6 bases). The CDR3 length is 14 residues. Trimming stripped 4 bases from V and 2 bases from J, with 12 bases between. The germline gives CDR1 MDHEN, CDR2 SYDVKM. CDR3 in DNA: TGTGCCAGCAGTTGGATGGACAGCCCCTACGAGCAGTACTCC. Translation: CASSWMDSPYEQYS.

This chain links TRBV7-9 with TRBJ1-4, with 8 bases fitting TRBD1. V lost 3 bases and J lost 7; bases outside the gene matches: 10. CDR3 length: 16 residues. Per the germline V gene, CDR1 is SEHNR and CDR2 is FQNEAQ (reference sequence). The CDR3 DNA follows: TGTGCCAGCAGCTTCCTTACAGGGGGGGCTGTTGAAAAACTGTTTTTT. Its translation: CASSFLTGGAVEKLFF.

V gene TRBV15 combines with J gene TRBJ2-5; 8 bases match TRBD1. The CDR3 covers 14 residues. The trim removed 4 bases at V and 3 bases at J, leaving 4 bases unmatched. Germline V gene sequence: CDR1 LNHNV, CDR2 YYDKDF (reference sequence). CDR3 residues: CATSKDRAKETQYF. The CDR3, as DNA: TGTGCCACCAGCAAGGACAGGGCCAAAGAGACCCAGTACTTC.

This clonotype was detected only a few times. This chain links TRBV5-1 with TRBJ1-3; 8 bases align to TRBD1. This CDR3 spans 17 amino acids. V lost 0 bases, J lost 1 base, and 6 bases stayed unmatched. Germline V gene data show CDR1 as SGHRS and CDR2 as YFSETQ. The CDR3 sequence: CASSLDGQGGSGNTIYF. The CDR3 nucleotides read TGCGCCAGCAGCTTGGACGGACAGGGTGGATCTGGAAACACCATATATTTT.

This clonotype was observed a handful of times. This chain joins TRBV9 and TRBJ2-6, with D perhaps matching TRBD1 or TRBD2 (5 bases each). This CDR3 spans 15 amino acids. V lost 5 bases to trimming and J lost 2 bases, with 11 bases between them. Germline V gives CDR1 SGDLS, CDR2 YYNGEE. The CDR3 region is CASRGRGPGANVLTF. As DNA, the CDR3 is TGTGCCAGCAGGGGCCGGGGCCCTGGGGCCAACGTCCTGACTTTC.

The chain uses TRBV15 and TRBJ2-5, with TRBD2 matching over 7 bases. This CDR3 contains 15 residues. V shed 5 bases, J shed 5 bases, and the junction held 11 bases outside the gene matches. The germline V gene encodes CDR1 LNHNV and CDR2 YYDKDF (reference sequence). For the CDR3, the DNA is TGTGCCACCAGCGGGGGGGTAGGACTTGAGGAGACCCAGTACTTC. Translating gives CATSGGVGLEETQYF.

This clonotype showed up just a few times. The chain couples TRBV2 to TRBJ2-2; D might be TRBD2 (6 bases). CDR3 length: 14 amino acids. Trimming took 6 bases from V and 8 from J, leaving 16 bases between them. CDR1 is SNHLY, CDR2 FYNNEI, per germline. The CDR3 DNA follows: TGTGCCAGCAGGGAGGAGGGCCGGGCTGGGGAGCTGTTTTTT. Translating it yields CASREEGRAGELFF.

This clonotype was recorded a few times. The chain carries TRBV7-2 and TRBJ2-1; tentatively, D is TRBD2 (6 bases). Germline CDR1 is SGHTA and CDR2 is FQGNSA. The V end was cut by 8 bases, the J end by 5 bases, with 19 bases between. This CDR3 is built from 15 residues. The CDR3 spells CASVKTGVGDNEQFF. The CDR3 bases are TGTGCCAGCGTGAAGACGGGGGTGGGGGACAATGAGCAGTTCTTC.

The sample holds a few counts of this clonotype. J is TRBJ2-1 and V is TRBV28, with 7 bases fitting TRBD2. Germline V gene lookup returns CDR1 MDHEN and CDR2 SYDVKM. The V segment lost 3 bases and the J segment 5 bases; nucleotides outside the gene matches: 7. This CDR3 is 15 amino acids long. The CDR3 protein is CASSLAPAGDNEQFF. The CDR3 region has the DNA TGTGCCAGCAGTTTGGCTCCGGCGGGGGACAATGAGCAGTTCTTC.

This clonotype has more than one count but fewer than ten. The chain carries TRBV7-9 and TRBJ2-5; 14 bases line up with TRBD2. Germline lookup yields CDR1 SEHNR and CDR2 FQNEAQ (reference sequence). V gave up 8 bases and J gave up 7 bases; unmatched junction bases: 12. There are 16 residues in the CDR3. CDR3 in DNA: TGTGCCAGCTCCGGGACTAGCGGGAGTATTAAAGTGACCCAGTACTTC. Encoded protein: CASSGTSGSIKVTQYF.

Worth noting for this clonotype: A junction end diverges from the germline sequence, so it may reflect a read error. J is TRBJ1-2 and V is TRBV12-3 or TRBV12-4; possible D gene TRBD1, 5 bases. The CDR3 runs 15 residues. The CDR3 sequence is CASSLGVRGNSGYTF. The DNA of the CDR3 is TGTGCCAGCAGTTTGGGAGTGAGGGGTAACTCTGGCTACACCTTC.

This clonotype was detected only a few times. The chain has TRBV20-1 and TRBJ2-5, with a possible D match to TRBD2 (6 bases). The assigned J gene may be wrong: the sequence end matches TRBJ2-1 better. The CDR3 has 15 amino acids. CDR1 is DFQATT and CDR2 is SNEGSKA in the germline V gene (reference sequence). CDR3 bases: TGCAGTGCTAACGGAAGGGACTCCGGGTTGAATGAGCAGTTCTTC. Encoded protein: CSANGRDSGLNEQFF.

The chain carries TRBV20-1 and TRBJ1-2; no definite D call. The germline V gene encodes CDR1 DFQATT and CDR2 SNEGSKA (reference sequence). The V gene lost 5 bases and the J gene lost 8 bases, with 21 bases spanning the gap. The CDR3 is 14 residues long. Here the CDR3 DNA reads TGCAGTGCTCCCATACCCCAGAGTCATCGAGGCTACACCTTC. Translation gives CSAPIPQSHRGYTF.

This clonotype was seen a few times. The chain combines TRBV4-1 with TRBJ1-1; no clear D gene. The CDR3 is 14 amino acids. Germline lookup yields CDR1 MGHRA and CDR2 YSYEKL. The ends were cut back, 0 bases at V and 4 bases at J, with 9 bases in the middle. CDR3: CASSQEERATEAFF. CDR3 in DNA: TGCGCCAGCAGCCAAGAAGAGCGAGCCACTGAAGCTTTCTTT.

This clonotype was recorded a few times. The V gene is TRBV5-6, the J gene TRBJ2-3; 8 bases line up with TRBD2. Germline lookup yields CDR1 SGHDT and CDR2 YYEEEE. There are 18 residues in the CDR3. Germline trimming cut 0 bases from V and 3 bases from J; bases unmatched to any gene: 12. The CDR3 DNA sequence: TGTGCCAGCAGCTTGGAGGTGCTCCAGCGGGGGAGGACAGATACGCAGTATTTT. This translates into CASSLEVLQRGRTDTQYF.